The source of this T cell receptor (beta chain) is a study of cytomegalovirus exposure and HLA in healthy donors. Study-wide points: About 87% or about 30% of the time was how often most TCR beta V segments were productive, according to an earlier analysis. Rare TCR sequences predominated, though certain public TCRs were found in many donors. Altogether, some 170 TCR beta chains were recorded as cytomegalovirus-associated. Certain indistinguishable V segments, among them TRBV6-2 and TRBV6-3, were excluded.

Germline V lookup: CDR1 LNHDA, CDR2 SQIVND (reference sequence). J lost 1 base, V lost 10 bases, and 3 bases had no gene match. The CDR3 is 13 residues long. On this clone itself: Its antigen is still unknown.

Researchers ran the PCR with 60 Vbeta and 13 Jbeta primers. Data came from immunoSEQ multiplex PCR; TCRdb stores just in-frame clones and leaves some out. This sample has around 100,000 clones, with 67% found just once. The receptor comes from a man between 18 and 35 years old in good health and CMV-seropositive. The rearrangement joins TRBV19 to TRBJ1-1; 10 nucleotides line up with TRBD1. Sequencing was done on a sample of PBMCs. CDR3 sequence reads: CATRTGGNTEAFF. CDR3 nucleotide sequence: TGTGCCACCCGGACAGGGGGGAACACTGAAGCTTTCTTT.